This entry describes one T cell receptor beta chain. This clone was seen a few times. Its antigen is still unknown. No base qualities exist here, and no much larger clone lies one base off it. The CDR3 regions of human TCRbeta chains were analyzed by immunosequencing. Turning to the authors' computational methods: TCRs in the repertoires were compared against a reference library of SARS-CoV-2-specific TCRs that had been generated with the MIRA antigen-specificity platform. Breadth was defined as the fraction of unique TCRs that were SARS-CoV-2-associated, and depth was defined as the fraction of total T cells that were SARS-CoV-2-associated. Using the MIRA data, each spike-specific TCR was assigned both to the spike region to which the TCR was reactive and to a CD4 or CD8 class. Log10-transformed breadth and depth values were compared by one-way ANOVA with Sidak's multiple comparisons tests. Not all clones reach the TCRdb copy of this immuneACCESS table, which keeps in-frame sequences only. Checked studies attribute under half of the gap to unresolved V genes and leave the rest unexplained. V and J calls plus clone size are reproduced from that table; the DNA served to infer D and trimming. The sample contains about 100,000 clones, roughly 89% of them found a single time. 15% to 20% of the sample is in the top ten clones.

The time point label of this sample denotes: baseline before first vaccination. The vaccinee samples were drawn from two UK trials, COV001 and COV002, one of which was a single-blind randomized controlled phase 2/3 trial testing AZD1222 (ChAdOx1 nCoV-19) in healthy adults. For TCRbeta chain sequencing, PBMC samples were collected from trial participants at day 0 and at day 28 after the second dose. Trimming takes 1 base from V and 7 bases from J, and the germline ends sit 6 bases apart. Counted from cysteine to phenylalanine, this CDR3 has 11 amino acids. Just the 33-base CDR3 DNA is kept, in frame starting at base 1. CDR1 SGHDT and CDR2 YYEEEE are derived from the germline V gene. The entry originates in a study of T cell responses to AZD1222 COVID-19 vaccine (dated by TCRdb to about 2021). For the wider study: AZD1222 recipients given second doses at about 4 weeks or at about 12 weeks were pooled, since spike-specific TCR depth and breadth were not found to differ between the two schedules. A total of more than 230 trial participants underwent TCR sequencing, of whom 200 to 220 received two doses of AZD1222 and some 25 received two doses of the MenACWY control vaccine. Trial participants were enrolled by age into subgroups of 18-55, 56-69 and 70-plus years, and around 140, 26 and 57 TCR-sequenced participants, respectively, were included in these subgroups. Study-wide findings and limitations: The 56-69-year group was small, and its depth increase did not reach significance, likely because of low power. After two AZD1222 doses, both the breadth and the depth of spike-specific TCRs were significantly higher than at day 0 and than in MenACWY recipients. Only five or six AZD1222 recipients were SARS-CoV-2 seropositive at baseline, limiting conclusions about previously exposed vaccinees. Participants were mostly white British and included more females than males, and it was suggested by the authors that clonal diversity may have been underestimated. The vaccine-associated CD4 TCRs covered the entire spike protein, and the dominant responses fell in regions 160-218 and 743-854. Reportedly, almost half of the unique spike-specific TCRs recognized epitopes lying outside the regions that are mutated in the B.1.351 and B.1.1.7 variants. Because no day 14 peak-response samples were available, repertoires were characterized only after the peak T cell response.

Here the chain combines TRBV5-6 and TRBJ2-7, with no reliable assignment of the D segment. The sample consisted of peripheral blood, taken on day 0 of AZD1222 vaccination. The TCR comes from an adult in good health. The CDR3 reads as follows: CASSLLGEQYF. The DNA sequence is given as TGTGCCAGCAGCTTGTTGGGGGAGCAGTACTTC.